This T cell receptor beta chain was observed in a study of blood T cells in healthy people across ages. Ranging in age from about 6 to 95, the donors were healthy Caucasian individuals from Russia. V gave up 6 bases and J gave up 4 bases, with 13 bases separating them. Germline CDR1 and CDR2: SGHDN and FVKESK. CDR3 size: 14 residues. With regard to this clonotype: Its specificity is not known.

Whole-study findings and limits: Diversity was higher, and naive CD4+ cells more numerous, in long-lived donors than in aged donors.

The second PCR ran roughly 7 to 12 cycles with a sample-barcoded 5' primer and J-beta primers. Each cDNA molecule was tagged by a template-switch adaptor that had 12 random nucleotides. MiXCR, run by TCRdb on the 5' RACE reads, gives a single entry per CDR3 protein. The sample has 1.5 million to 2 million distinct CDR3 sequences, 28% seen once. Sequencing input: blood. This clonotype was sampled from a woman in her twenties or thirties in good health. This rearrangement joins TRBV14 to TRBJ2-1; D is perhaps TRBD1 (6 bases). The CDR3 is CASSVTQGYNEQFF. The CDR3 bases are TGTGCCAGCAGTGTAACACAGGGATACAATGAGCAGTTCTTC. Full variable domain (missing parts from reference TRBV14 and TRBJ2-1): EAGVTQFPSHSVIEKGQTVTLRCDPISGHDNLYWYRRVMGKEIKFLLHFVKESKQDESGMPNNRFLAERTGGTYSTLKVQPAELEDSGVYFCASSVTQGYNEQFFGPGTRLTVL.